This is a list of T cell receptor beta chains from one sample in a study of blood T cell repertoires in COVID-19. TCRdb's table, derived via immunoSEQ multiplex PCR, lists solely in-frame clones and lacks some. The table lists 200,000 to 300,000 clones, 70% to 90% of them singletons. Sample: peripheral blood. The receptors were sampled from a man aged 50 to 60 with acute or convalescent COVID-19. CDR3s include the opening cysteine and the closing phenylalanine or tryptophan. Each record gives: clone size, D gene, J gene, V gene, CDR3 DNA, CDR3 protein. D genes are given only for firm matches. Clone sizes are given selectively: once, few, many, or a class where the clone is expanded.

clone_size: .; d_call: .; j_call: TRBJ1-2; v_call: TRBV3-1/TRBV3-2; cdr3_nt: TGTGCCAGCAGCCAAGGTCTCAGGGTTGGCTACACCTTC; cdr3_aa: CASSQGLRVGYTF
clone_size: .; d_call: TRBD1; j_call: TRBJ2-1; v_call: TRBV18; cdr3_nt: TGTGCCAGCTCACCAGGGACAGGGTTTACGAATGAGCAGTTCTTC; cdr3_aa: CASSPGTGFTNEQFF
clone_size: .; d_call: TRBD2; j_call: TRBJ2-1; v_call: TRBV5-6; cdr3_nt: TGTGCCAGCAGCTTGTTTGGGGGAATCGGGCGGGAGGGTGGTCAGTTCTTC; cdr3_aa: CASSLFGGIGREGGQFF
clone_size: .; d_call: .; j_call: TRBJ1-2; v_call: TRBV3-1/TRBV3-2; cdr3_nt: TGTGCCAGCAGCCAAGGCAGATACTATGGCTACACCTTC; cdr3_aa: CASSQGRYYGYTF
clone_size: .; d_call: TRBD1; j_call: TRBJ1-2; v_call: TRBV6-1; cdr3_nt: TGTGCCAGCAGATCTAATTTAGACAGGGACGGCTACACCTTC; cdr3_aa: CASRSNLDRDGYTF
clone_size: once; d_call: TRBD2; j_call: TRBJ2-2; v_call: TRBV18; cdr3_nt: TGTGCCAGCTCACCGCTTGGACTAGCGGGACGGAACACCGGGGAGCTGTTTTTT; cdr3_aa: CASSPLGLAGRNTGELFF
clone_size: once; d_call: .; j_call: TRBJ1-4; v_call: TRBV28; cdr3_nt: TGTGCCAGCAGTTTAATCGGAAGCGCTAATGAAAAACTGTTTTTT; cdr3_aa: CASSLIGSANEKLFF
clone_size: .; d_call: .; j_call: TRBJ2-1; v_call: TRBV2; cdr3_nt: TGTGCCAGCAGAGTGGGAGAAGGCTCCTACAATGAGCAGTTCTTC; cdr3_aa: CASRVGEGSYNEQFF
clone_size: .; d_call: .; j_call: TRBJ2-7; v_call: TRBV28; cdr3_nt: TGTGCCAGCAGTTTTCCCCCGACTTCTGAGGAGTACTTC; cdr3_aa: CASSFPPTSEEYF
clone_size: .; d_call: .; j_call: TRBJ2-6; v_call: TRBV24-1; cdr3_nt: TGTGCCACCGCACCCAGGGGAACTGGGGCCAACGTCCTGACTTTC; cdr3_aa: CATAPRGTGANVLTF
clone_size: .; d_call: .; j_call: TRBJ2-7; v_call: TRBV6-2/TRBV6-3; cdr3_nt: TGTGCCAGCAGTTACTCGTTCAGGGGCGGTTACGAGCAGTACTTC; cdr3_aa: CASSYSFRGGYEQYF
clone_size: few; d_call: .; j_call: TRBJ1-6; v_call: TRBV11-3; cdr3_nt: TGTGCCAGCAGCTTAGGGGCAGGCGAGATTTCACCCCTCCACTTT; cdr3_aa: CASSLGAGEISPLHF
clone_size: .; d_call: .; j_call: TRBJ2-3; v_call: TRBV28; cdr3_nt: TGTGCCAGCAGTCCCCGGAGTCCAGATACGCAGTATTTT; cdr3_aa: CASSPRSPDTQYF
clone_size: .; d_call: .; j_call: TRBJ2-5; v_call: TRBV24-1; cdr3_nt: TGTGCCACCAGTGATGAGGGTCGGTCGGAGACCCAGTACTTC; cdr3_aa: CATSDEGRSETQYF
clone_size: .; d_call: .; j_call: TRBJ1-2; v_call: TRBV7-9; cdr3_nt: TGTGCCAGCAGCTTAGCGGCGGGGCGCTTGGGCTACACCTTC; cdr3_aa: CASSLAAGRLGYTF
clone_size: .; d_call: .; j_call: TRBJ2-2; v_call: TRBV5-1; cdr3_nt: TGCGCCAGCAGCACCGTCCAGGCGAACACCGGGGAGCTGTTTTTT; cdr3_aa: CASSTVQANTGELFF
clone_size: .; d_call: TRBD1; j_call: TRBJ2-1; v_call: TRBV11-2; cdr3_nt: TGTGCCAGCAGGCGGGACAGGGGGCTCGGTGAGCAGTTCTTC; cdr3_aa: CASRRDRGLGEQFF
clone_size: .; d_call: TRBD2; j_call: TRBJ2-3; v_call: TRBV5-4; cdr3_nt: TGTGCCAGCAGCACTAGACTAGCGGGGGGTACAGATACGCAGTATTTT; cdr3_aa: CASSTRLAGGTDTQYF
clone_size: few; d_call: .; j_call: TRBJ2-1; v_call: TRBV30; cdr3_nt: TGTGCCTGGAGTGGACTAGGGCGAGAGCAGTTCTTC; cdr3_aa: CAWSGLGREQFF
clone_size: .; d_call: .; j_call: TRBJ2-7; v_call: TRBV12-3/TRBV12-4; cdr3_nt: TGTGCCACCCAAAGGGGATGGGGCCACGAGCAGTACTTC; cdr3_aa: CATQRGWGHEQYF
clone_size: once; d_call: .; j_call: TRBJ1-1; v_call: TRBV2; cdr3_nt: TGTGCCAGCTCGCCTCCAGGGGTTATGAACACTGAAGCTTTCTTT; cdr3_aa: CASSPPGVMNTEAFF
clone_size: once; d_call: TRBD1; j_call: TRBJ1-5; v_call: TRBV4-1; cdr3_nt: TGCGCCAGCAGCCACCGACCCGGGACAGAGAACAATCAGCCCCAGCATTTT; cdr3_aa: CASSHRPGTENNQPQHF
clone_size: .; d_call: .; j_call: TRBJ1-2; v_call: TRBV7-9; cdr3_nt: TGTGCCAGCAGCCCTAGGCCCCTTAACTACACCTTC; cdr3_aa: CASSPRPLNYTF
clone_size: .; d_call: TRBD1; j_call: TRBJ1-5; v_call: TRBV12-3/TRBV12-4; cdr3_nt: TGTGCCAGCAGTTGGGACAGGGGGCAGCCCCAGCATTTT; cdr3_aa: CASSWDRGQPQHF
clone_size: few; d_call: .; j_call: TRBJ1-1; v_call: TRBV28; cdr3_nt: TGTGCCAGCAGTTCCAGTGTCCTCATGAACACTGAAGCTTTCTTT; cdr3_aa: CASSSSVLMNTEAFF
clone_size: .; d_call: TRBD2; j_call: TRBJ2-2; v_call: TRBV5-5; cdr3_nt: TGTGCCAGCAGTCGCGCACCTACTAGCGGGAGGAGCGGGGAGCTGTTTTTT; cdr3_aa: CASSRAPTSGRSGELFF
clone_size: .; d_call: TRBD2; j_call: TRBJ2-3; v_call: TRBV9; cdr3_nt: TGTGCCAGCAGCCCGGGACTAGCGGGGGGCGGGGGAGATACGCAGTATTTT; cdr3_aa: CASSPGLAGGGGDTQYF
clone_size: .; d_call: .; j_call: TRBJ1-3; v_call: TRBV3-1/TRBV3-2; cdr3_nt: TGTGCCAGCAGCCAAGATCGACAGTTCTCCTCTGGAAACACCATATATTTT; cdr3_aa: CASSQDRQFSSGNTIYF
clone_size: .; d_call: TRBD2; j_call: TRBJ2-1; v_call: TRBV3-1/TRBV3-2; cdr3_nt: TGTGCCAGCAGCCAAGGGCAACTAGCGGGAGATGAGCAGTTCTTC; cdr3_aa: CASSQGQLAGDEQFF
clone_size: .; d_call: .; j_call: TRBJ1-3; v_call: TRBV27; cdr3_nt: TGTGCCAGCAGTTTTTTGGGCGGAAACACCATATATTTT; cdr3_aa: CASSFLGGNTIYF
clone_size: .; d_call: TRBD2; j_call: TRBJ2-1; v_call: TRBV7-2; cdr3_nt: TGTGCCAGCAGCTTAAGGGCTAGCGGGTTCTACAATGAGCAGTTCTTC; cdr3_aa: CASSLRASGFYNEQFF
clone_size: .; d_call: .; j_call: TRBJ2-7; v_call: TRBV14; cdr3_nt: TGTGCCAGCAGCCCGCGGGCCCGTGGCTACGAGCAGTACTTC; cdr3_aa: CASSPRARGYEQYF
clone_size: .; d_call: .; j_call: TRBJ2-2; v_call: TRBV6-6; cdr3_nt: TGTGCCAGCAGTTACGATTCGGCTAGCGTCGGCGGGGAGCTGTTTTTT; cdr3_aa: CASSYDSASVGGELFF
clone_size: few; d_call: .; j_call: TRBJ2-5; v_call: TRBV18; cdr3_nt: TGTGCCAGCTCACCCAGTGTAGATCGGGGGGCTAGTGAAGAGACCCAGTACTTC; cdr3_aa: CASSPSVDRGASEETQYF
clone_size: .; d_call: TRBD1; j_call: TRBJ1-6; v_call: TRBV9; cdr3_nt: TGTGCCAGCAGCGCCCGGACAGGTTTTAATTCACCCCTCCACTTT; cdr3_aa: CASSARTGFNSPLHF
clone_size: .; d_call: .; j_call: TRBJ1-1; v_call: TRBV4-1; cdr3_nt: TGCGCCAGCAGCCAGGCTCCACAGGGAAACACTGAAGCTTTCTTT; cdr3_aa: CASSQAPQGNTEAFF
clone_size: .; d_call: TRBD1; j_call: TRBJ1-6; v_call: TRBV3-1/TRBV3-2; cdr3_nt: TGTGCCAGCAGCCCCCGACAGGGCCCCAGGGCCCTCCACTTT; cdr3_aa: CASSPRQGPRALHF
clone_size: .; d_call: TRBD1; j_call: TRBJ2-3; v_call: TRBV5-1; cdr3_nt: TGCGCCAGCAGCTTGGGGCAGGGGGCCGTAGATACGCAGTATTTT; cdr3_aa: CASSLGQGAVDTQYF